A single sample is the source of the 30 T cell receptor beta chains below, sequenced in a study of cytomegalovirus exposure and HLA in healthy donors (dated by TCRdb to about 2017). Library creation used the immunoSEQ multiplex PCR assay. A mixture of 60 forward primers for TCR Vbeta segments and 13 reverse primers for TCR Jbeta segments was used in the multiplex PCR. TCRdb stores this immuneACCESS table with in-frame sequences only. Part of the clones is absent; in the studies checked, under half of the shortfall reflects unresolved V genes, and no reason is known for the rest. This sample holds about 150,000 clones; approximately 69% were observed only once. In total, the top ten clones hold 2.1% of the sample. The sequencing input was PBMCs. The receptors originated from a man aged 25-40 years in good health and CMV-seronegative.

The V call is TRBV7-9, the J call TRBJ2-3; 11 bases are shared with TRBD2. CDR1 and CDR2 (germline): SEHNR, FQNEAQ (reference sequence). The length of the CDR3 is 16 residues. Unmatched junction bases numbered 1, after V lost 1 base and J lost 1 base. CDR3 in amino acids: CASSLGLAGRTDTQYF. In DNA form, the CDR3 reads TGTGCCAGCAGCTTAGGACTAGCGGGACGCACAGATACGCAGTATTTT.

This clone was seen once. The chain combines TRBV6-1 with TRBJ2-7; the match to TRBD1 covers 10 bases. The V and J ends lost 0 bases and 5 bases, in that order; junction bases with no gene match: 10. The length of the CDR3 is 17 residues. Germline loops: CDR1 MNHNS, CDR2 SASEGT. CDR3 in DNA: TGTGCCAGCAGTGAAGCGGTATTGAGGGACAGGGGCAACGAGCAGTACTTC. It specifies CASSEAVLRDRGNEQYF.

This clone was seen only a few times. V gene TRBV19 combines with J gene TRBJ1-5, with D uncertain. This CDR3 is 13 amino acids long. CDR1 is LNHDA and CDR2 is SQIVND in the germline V gene (reference sequence). V was trimmed by 3 bases and J by 5 bases, leaving 8 bases between them. CDR3 bases: TGTGCCAGTAGTATCGGGGTACATCAGCCCCAGCATTTT. It encodes CASSIGVHQPQHF.

This clone has a single count. V gene TRBV2 combines with J gene TRBJ1-2, with a tentative D call TRBD1 (5 bases). The CDR3 runs 12 residues. CDR1 and CDR2 from the germline V gene are SNHLY and FYNNEI. With 4 bases removed from V and 13 bases from J, the gap between germline ends came to 16 bases. The DNA for the CDR3 is TGTGCCAGCAGTGCGGACAACCGAATTGGCACCTTC. It is translated as CASSADNRIGTF.

This chain links TRBV11-2 with TRBJ2-7; TRBD1 might be the D (6 bases). Germline CDR1 and CDR2: SGHAT and FQNNGV. The CDR3 contains 14 residues. Trimming removed 0 bases from V and 2 bases from J, with 8 bases in between. This CDR3 reads CASSLDRGTYEQYF. The DNA of the CDR3 is TGTGCCAGCAGCTTAGATAGGGGGACCTACGAGCAGTACTTC.

Remarks on this clone: One end of the junction varies from germline; a read error may be responsible. J is TRBJ1-5 and V is TRBV15; possibly TRBD1 for D (5 bases). Germline CDR1 is LNHNV and CDR2 is YYDKDF (reference sequence). The CDR3 loop spans 18 amino acids. This CDR3 reads CATSRDRIARVSNQPQNF. The CDR3 DNA reads as TGTGCCACCAGCAGAGATCGCATAGCCAGGGTGAGCAATCAGCCCCAGAATTTT.

V and J are TRBV5-1 and TRBJ1-2; possibly TRBD1 for D (6 bases). From germline, CDR1 is SGHRS and CDR2 YFSETQ. The V end lost 0 bases, the J end lost 12 bases, and 15 bases lay between the germline ends. The CDR3 length is 13 residues. Written as DNA, the CDR3 is TGCGCCAGCAGCTTGGAAGCAGGGGAAGCAGACACCTTC. Protein sequence: CASSLEAGEADTF. Filled out from reference TRBV5-1 and TRBJ1-2, the complete variable domain reads KAGVTQTPRYLIKTRGQQVTLSCSPISGHRSVSWYQQTPGQGLQFLFEYFSETQRNKGNFPGRFSGRQFSNSRSEMNVSTLELGDSALYLCASSLEAGEADTFGSGTRLTVV.

The chain joins TRBV19 to TRBJ2-7, with a tentative D call TRBD2 (5 bases). Germline V gives CDR1 LNHDA, CDR2 SQIVND (reference sequence). The CDR3 has 14 residues. V was pared by 4 bases and J by 4 bases, with 14 bases between. CDR3 in DNA: TGTGCCAGTAGTACCGGCCCCGGGATATACGAGCAGTACTTC. It yields the protein CASSTGPGIYEQYF. Full variable domain (missing parts from reference TRBV19 and TRBJ2-7): DGGITQSPKYLFRKEGQNVTLSCEQNLNHDAMYWYRQDPGQGLRLIYYSQIVNDFQKGDIAEGYSVSREKKESFPLTVTSAQKNPTAFYLCASSTGPGIYEQYFGPGTRLTVT.

The rearrangement joins TRBV6-6 to TRBJ2-1, with 9 bases aligning to TRBD1. The CDR3 contains 15 residues. V was clipped by 8 bases and J by 10 bases; unmatched bases: 15. Germline V lookup: CDR1 MNHNY, CDR2 SVGAGI (reference sequence). The CDR3, as DNA: TGTGCCAGCCGAATCGCCGGGACAGGGTGGGGGGAGCAGTTCTTC. Translation gives CASRIAGTGWGEQFF.

The rearrangement uses TRBV6-5 and TRBJ1-1; 7 nucleotides agree with TRBD1. There are 13 residues in the CDR3. Germline assignment: CDR1 MNHEY and CDR2 SVGAGI. The V gene end was trimmed by 2 bases and the J gene end by 3 bases; junction bases not matched to a gene: 0. DNA of the CDR3: TGTGCCAGCAGTTACCAGGGGGACACTGAAGCTTTCTTT. Its translation: CASSYQGDTEAFF.

J is TRBJ2-2 and V is TRBV4-3; 7 bases align to TRBD1. In germline, CDR1 is LGHNA, CDR2 YSLEER. The CDR3 has 17 amino acids. Trimming at V came to 4 bases and at J to 3 bases, leaving 11 bases not matched to a gene. In DNA form, the CDR3 reads TGCGCCAGCAGCCCGATGACAGGGAAGCGGTACACCGGGGAGCTGTTTTTT. Its translation: CASSPMTGKRYTGELFF.

This sequence joins TRBV6-1 and TRBJ2-2, with a weak D call TRBD1 (6 bases). This CDR3 comprises 14 residues. V lost 6 bases and J 7 bases, leaving 15 bases between the germline ends. Germline V gene sequence: CDR1 MNHNS, CDR2 SASEGT. CDR3 loop: CASRSGASFGELFF. CDR3 bases: TGTGCCAGCAGATCAGGGGCTTCTTTCGGGGAGCTGTTTTTT.

V usage is TRBV7-8 and J usage is TRBJ1-4; D ambiguous. Per the germline V gene, CDR1 is SGHVS and CDR2 is FQNEAQ. The CDR3 is 14 amino acids. The V end was cut by 5 bases, the J end by 4 bases, with 11 bases between. The CDR3 bases are TGTGCCAGCAGCGAATCCAGTTATAATGAAAAACTGTTTTTT. Translating it yields CASSESSYNEKLFF.

The rearrangement links TRBV28 to TRBJ1-2, with TRBD1 identical over 7 bases. Germline V gene lookup returns CDR1 MDHEN and CDR2 SYDVKM. CDR3 length: 14 amino acids. The V and J ends lost 5 bases and 6 bases, in that order; junction bases with no gene match: 9. CDR3 nucleotides: TGTGCCAGCAGTCCGTTAAGGGGGCAGGATGGCTACACCTTC. Residues: CASSPLRGQDGYTF.

CDR3 DNA: TGTGCCAGCGGGCTCAGACAGGGGGCACCAGATACGCAGTATTTT. Translated, it gives CASGLRQGAPDTQYF. The V call is TRBV6-5, the J call TRBJ2-3, with 10 bases aligning to TRBD1. The CDR3 consists of 15 residues. V shed 8 bases and J 4 bases; nucleotides not matched to a gene: 9. Germline V CDR1 and CDR2: MNHEY, SVGAGI.

This clone has more than one count but fewer than ten. This chain uses TRBV7-2 with TRBJ2-7, with D unresolved. The length of the CDR3 is 14 residues. CDR1 is SGHTA, CDR2 FQGNSA, per germline. Trimming left V 5 bases short and J 0 bases short, with 11 bases between. CDR3 sequence (DNA): TGTGCCAGCAGCCCAAGGCGGAACTCCTACGAGCAGTACTTC. As protein: CASSPRRNSYEQYF.

This sequence joins TRBV29-1 and TRBJ1-1; no clear D. Deletions cut 1 base from V and 1 base from J, with 10 bases between. The length of the CDR3 is 14 residues. Looked up from germline, CDR1 is SQVTM and CDR2 is ANQGSEA. CDR3 in amino acids: CSVEGANPNTEAFF. In DNA, the CDR3 is TGCAGCGTTGAAGGGGCTAACCCGAACACTGAAGCTTTCTTT. The full variable domain, completed using reference TRBV29-1 and TRBJ1-1, is SAVISQKPSRDICQRGTSLTIQCQVDSQVTMMFWYRQQPGQSLTLIATANQGSEATYESGFVIDKFPISRPNLTFSTLTVSNMSPEDSSIYLCSVEGANPNTEAFFGQGTRLTVV.

About this clone itself: This specimen includes other DNA sequences encoding the same CDR3. CDR3 amino acids: CASGLGLAGRETQYF. The DNA of the CDR3 is TGTGCTAGTGGTTTGGGACTAGCGGGTAGAGAGACCCAGTACTTC. The chain joins TRBV12-5 to TRBJ2-5, with 10 bases fitting TRBD2. The CDR3 consists of 15 residues. V trimming: 1 base; J trimming: 4 bases; junction bases outside the gene matches: 3. Germline CDR1 and CDR2: LGHNT and FRNRAP.

The chain recombines TRBV6-1 with TRBJ1-1, with 9 bases matching TRBD1. CDR3 length: 15 residues. The germline CDR1 and CDR2 sequences are MNHNS and SASEGT. J gave up 1 base and V 5 bases, and 5 bases lay outside the gene matches. In DNA, the CDR3 is TGTGCCAGCAGTCCTCAGACAGGGGGGAACACTGAAGCTTTCTTT. Translated: CASSPQTGGNTEAFF.

The chain employs TRBV7-9 and TRBJ2-5, with a possible D match to TRBD2 (6 bases). The V gene's germline CDR1 is SEHNR and CDR2 FQNEAQ (reference sequence). The CDR3 covers 14 residues. Trimming pared 2 bases from V and 2 bases from J, leaving 9 bases between. The CDR3 DNA reads as TGTGCCAGCAGCTTAAATAGCGGTCAAGAGACCCAGTACTTC. The encoded protein is CASSLNSGQETQYF. Using reference TRBV7-9 and TRBJ2-5 for the parts outside the CDR3, the full variable domain is DTGVSQNPRHKITKRGQNVTFRCDPISEHNRLYWYRQTLGQGPEFLTYFQNEAQLEKSRLLSDRFSAERPKGSFSTLEIQRTEQGDSAMYLCASSLNSGQETQYFGPGTRLLVL.

This sequence joins TRBV5-1 and TRBJ2-7; weak D call: TRBD2 (7 bases). With 4 bases removed from V and 5 bases from J, the gap between germline ends came to 13 bases. Germline lookup yields CDR1 SGHRS and CDR2 YFSETQ. The CDR3 runs 13 residues. The CDR3 coding sequence is TGCGCCAGCAGCACAGGGAGGGATCACGAGCAGTACTTC. Amino acids: CASSTGRDHEQYF.

The V and J genes are TRBV9 and TRBJ2-1; 12 bases are a match to TRBD1. The junction had 4 bases not matched to a gene; V was cut back by 4 bases and J by 5 bases. CDR3 length: 15 amino acids. Germline lookup yields CDR1 SGDLS and CDR2 YYNGEE. CDR3 amino acids: CASSKGQGANNEQFF. The CDR3 DNA is TGTGCCAGCAGCAAGGGACAGGGGGCAAACAATGAGCAGTTCTTC.

The V and J genes are TRBV4-2 and TRBJ2-7; 8 bases are a match to TRBD1. CDR1 is LGHNA, CDR2 YNFKEQ, per germline. V was pared by 3 bases and J by 3 bases, with 7 bases of the junction left unmatched. This CDR3 has 15 residues. CDR3: CASSQDREALYEQYF. CDR3 DNA: TGTGCCAGCAGCCAGGACAGGGAGGCTCTCTACGAGCAGTACTTC.

Only one count was recorded for this clone. This sequence joins TRBV6-5 and TRBJ1-1; TRBD1 is a possible D gene (5 bases). CDR1 and CDR2 from the germline V gene are MNHEY and SVGAGI. V lost 6 bases and J lost 0, with 14 bases in between. The CDR3 sequence is 15 residues long. The CDR3 here is CASRGSGEMNTEAFF. In nucleotides, the CDR3 is TGTGCCAGCAGGGGCTCGGGGGAGATGAACACTGAAGCTTTCTTT.

The chain employs TRBV29-1 and TRBJ1-3; 7 positions match TRBD1. V lost 6 bases, J lost 2 bases, and 4 bases stayed unmatched. Germline CDR1 is SQVTM and CDR2 is ANQGSEA. The CDR3 runs to 13 residues. The CDR3 reads CSVTGLPGNTIYF. The CDR3 DNA is TGCAGCGTGACAGGGCTACCTGGAAACACCATATATTTT.

The chain joins TRBV6-1 to TRBJ2-2; a weak D match, TRBD1 (6 bases). Trimming cost V 7 bases and J 1 base, with 13 bases left between them. There are 15 residues in the CDR3. Per the germline V gene, CDR1 is MNHNS and CDR2 is SASEGT. CDR3 residues: CASTLGRGNTGELFF. For the CDR3, the DNA is TGTGCCAGCACATTAGGCAGGGGGAACACCGGGGAGCTGTTTTTT.

The chain couples TRBV6-1 to TRBJ1-1; TRBD1 is a possible D gene (5 bases). The CDR3 runs to 15 residues. Germline CDR1 MNHNS, CDR2 SASEGT. Trimming shortened V by 6 bases and J by 5 bases, and 19 bases separated the two germline ends. CDR3 in DNA: TGTGCCAGCAGAACCTCGGACACCAAGGGAACTGAAGCTTTCTTT. Translation: CASRTSDTKGTEAFF.

This clone was detected only once. The chain uses TRBV6-1 and TRBJ2-5; weak D call: TRBD2 (7 bases). CDR3 length equals 14 residues. Per germline, CDR1 MNHNS and CDR2 SASEGT. Trimming took 2 bases from V and 4 from J, leaving 11 bases between them. The CDR3, as DNA: TGTGCCAGCAGTGAAAGGGGGGGCCGAGAGACCCAGTACTTC. As protein: CASSERGGRETQYF.

J is TRBJ1-2 and V is TRBV7-9, with D possibly being TRBD1 (6 bases). Looked up from germline, CDR1 is SEHNR and CDR2 is FQNEAQ (reference sequence). This CDR3 has 17 amino acids. V shed 5 bases and J shed 2 bases, with 21 bases lying between them. The DNA for the CDR3 is TGTGCCAGCAGCCTGGACAGCAACGATATTGAAAACTATGGCTACACCTTC. This codes for CASSLDSNDIENYGYTF. Full variable domain (missing parts from reference TRBV7-9 and TRBJ1-2): DTGVSQNPRHKITKRGQNVTFRCDPISEHNRLYWYRQTLGQGPEFLTYFQNEAQLEKSRLLSDRFSAERPKGSFSTLEIQRTEQGDSAMYLCASSLDSNDIENYGYTFGSGTRLTVV.

The CDR3 sequence is CASRDPRLNTEAFF. DNA of the CDR3: TGTGCCAGCAGAGACCCGCGGCTGAACACTGAAGCTTTCTTT. The gene calls are TRBV6-5 and TRBJ1-1; D gene uncertain. The germline V and J ends were trimmed by 6 bases and 0 bases, with 11 bases remaining between them. The CDR3 length is 14 residues. Germline V CDR1 and CDR2: MNHEY, SVGAGI.